The clone carrying this T cell receptor beta chain has a single count. TCRdb's copy holds only in-frame clones and misses some; the assay was immunoSEQ multiplex PCR. The table lists some 90,000 clones, roughly 91% of them singletons, with about 0.35% in the top ten. Germline loops: CDR1 SGHVS, CDR2 FQNEAQ. This CDR3 is built from 13 residues. V gave up 3 bases and J gave up 1 base, with 7 bases separating them. The sample comes from a study of OX40 agonist ivuxolimab in advanced cancers. About the study: Ivuxolimab doses were 0.01, 0.1, 0.3, 1.5, 3 or 10 mg/kg every 2 weeks. Partial responses were observed in three patients, of whom one had hepatocellular carcinoma and two had cutaneous melanoma.

This sequence was found in an adult with an advanced solid tumor such as melanoma, head and neck, liver or kidney cancer. This specimen was CD4+ or CD8+ T cells sorted from blood, taken in a trial of the OX40 agonist ivuxolimab. The chain joins TRBV7-8 to TRBJ2-7; D gene unclear. The CDR3 reads CASSFSPSYEQYF. CDR3 nucleotides: TGTGCCAGCAGCTTCTCCCCATCCTACGAGCAGTACTTC.